This T cell receptor (beta chain) is from a study of tissue T cells after allogeneic stem cell transplantation. Overall study findings and caveats: Shared clones across patients were few; motif clustering revealed tissue-specific shared signatures.

The assay was immunoSEQ multiplex PCR, and TCRdb's table has in-frame clones only and misses some. The sample consists of some 4,700 clones, about 32% of them appearing once. Regarding this clone: As yet, its antigen is unknown. Mouse gene names and germline throughout.

Described time point: mouse harvest day 14 after allogeneic transplant. Each mouse received 10^7 T-cell-depleted marrow cells plus 10^6 splenic CD5+ T cells by tail vein. This TCR was sampled from a female BALB/c mouse given C57BL/6 T cells with graft-versus-host disease after an allogeneic hematopoietic cell transplant. Sequenced input: skin.

CDR3 DNA (partial): TGTGCCAGCAGTCTGGGACAGGGGGCTGGAAATACGCTCTAT. Amino acids: CASSLGQGAGNTLY. The whole CDR3 protein is CASSLGQGAGNTLYF. This chain connects TRBV26 to TRBJ1-3, with 10 bases identical to TRBD1. Read data end 1 residue before the CDR3 end; the end is taken from the germline J gene. CDR3 length: 15 residues. V shed 2 bases, J shed 2 bases, and the junction held 0 bases outside the gene matches. The V gene's germline CDR1 is KGHPV and CDR2 FQNQEV (reference sequence).